This is a list of T cell receptor beta chains from one sample in a study of neoadjuvant anti-PD-1 for oral cavity cancer. Clones were read by immunoSEQ multiplex PCR, and TCRdb kept only the in-frame ones, dropping some. Of around 15,000 clones detected, 35% to 50% appear once; the ten largest clones hold about 39%. The sample here was tumor tissue, taken after nivolumab (anti-PD-1) treatment. The receptors originated from a person aged 40 to 85 with oral cavity squamous cell carcinoma. Each CDR3 is given with its conserved first and last residue. The D gene is left open where the match is weak. Expanded clones get a size class; other rows say once, few or many, or leave the size out.

>TRBV7-8|TRBD2|TRBJ2-1|-
CASSLGASGGVEQFF
TGTGCCAGCAGCTTAGGTGCTAGCGGGGGAGTGGAGCAGTTCTTC
>TRBV6-5|TRBD1|TRBJ1-4|once
CASSYLNRDRGRKLFF
TGTGCCAGCAGTTACCTAAACCGGGACAGGGGGCGAAAACTGTTTTTT
>TRBV7-8|TRBD2|TRBJ2-1|-
CASSPLTSPSRNEQFF
TGTGCCAGCAGCCCCTTGACTAGCCCCTCCAGGAATGAGCAGTTCTTC
>TRBV13|-|TRBJ1-1|few
CASSLGQGRTEAFF
TGTGCCAGCAGCTTAGGGCAGGGGAGGACTGAAGCTTTCTTT
>TRBV10-2|-|TRBJ1-3|-
CASSRDTGGNTIYF
TGCGCCAGCAGTCGAGACACTGGAGGAAACACCATATATTTT
>TRBV15|-|TRBJ1-1|-
CATSRGKKEAFF
TGTGCCACCAGCAGAGGAAAGAAGGAAGCTTTCTTT
>TRBV28|-|TRBJ2-7|-
CASSFTAYEQYF
TGTGCCAGCAGTTTTACCGCCTACGAGCAGTACTTC
>TRBV9|-|TRBJ1-1|-
CASSVEGVGTEAFF
TGTGCCAGCAGCGTAGAGGGGGTTGGGACTGAAGCTTTCTTT
>TRBV5-1|TRBD1|TRBJ1-2|-
CASSSRDSGHWGYTF
TGTGCCAGCAGTTCCCGGGACAGCGGCCATTGGGGCTACACCTTC
>TRBV10-3|-|TRBJ1-1|-
CAISDPDRAGRVGAEAFF
TGTGCCATCAGTGACCCCGACAGAGCGGGACGGGTAGGGGCTGAAGCTTTCTTT
>TRBV9|TRBD2|TRBJ2-5|-
CASSISGGPQETQYF
TGTGCCAGCAGCATTAGCGGGGGGCCCCAAGAGACCCAGTACTTC
>TRBV7-2|-|TRBJ1-2|-
CASSPWARGRYGYTF
TGTGCCAGCAGTCCATGGGCCAGGGGCCGGTATGGCTACACCTTC
>TRBV19|TRBD1|TRBJ1-5|few
CASSQQLTVTGGESQPQHF
TGTGCCAGTAGCCAACAACTTACAGTCACAGGGGGCGAGAGTCAGCCCCAGCATTTT
>TRBV7-2|-|TRBJ2-7|-
CASSRSTETYEQYF
TGTGCCAGCAGCCGATCGACTGAGACCTACGAGCAGTACTTC
>TRBV6-5|TRBD2|TRBJ2-2|-
CASKTGGSHTGELFF
TGTGCCAGCAAGACGGGGGGGTCTCACACCGGGGAGCTGTTTTTT
>TRBV5-1|TRBD1|TRBJ2-1|-
CASSLAVQGAGEQFF
TGCGCCAGCAGCTTGGCGGTACAGGGGGCCGGTGAGCAGTTCTTC
>TRBV6-1|TRBD1|TRBJ2-3|-
CASSERNRGPDTQYF
TGTGCCAGCAGTGAAAGGAACAGGGGGCCAGATACGCAGTATTTT
>TRBV29-1|-|TRBJ2-5|-
CSTRVGETQYF
TGCAGCACTAGAGTAGGGGAGACCCAGTACTTC
>TRBV18|-|TRBJ1-3|few
CASSPQYQDTIYF
TGTGCCAGCTCACCTCAGTATCAGGACACCATATATTTT
>TRBV29-1|-|TRBJ2-7|few
CSVERGSPSEQYF
TGCAGCGTTGAACGGGGTTCGCCGAGCGAGCAGTACTTC
>TRBV11-2|-|TRBJ2-7|-
CASSQDRMPSYEQYF
TGTGCCAGCAGCCAAGACAGGATGCCCTCCTACGAGCAGTACTTC
>TRBV10-3|-|TRBJ1-4|-
CATRTAQRDEKLFF
TGTGCCACCCGGACAGCTCAACGGGATGAAAAACTGTTTTTT
>TRBV28|-|TRBJ1-5|few
CASSPIQGVKGNQPQHF
TGTGCCAGCAGTCCAATCCAAGGGGTAAAGGGCAATCAGCCCCAGCATTTT
>TRBV7-8|-|TRBJ1-5|few
CASSLVNWAWGVQGYQPQHF
TGTGCCAGCAGCTTAGTAAATTGGGCATGGGGTGTACAGGGTTATCAGCCCCAGCATTTT
>TRBV6-6|-|TRBJ1-2|few
CASSPSDYGYTF
TGTGCCAGCAGTCCTTCCGACTATGGCTACACCTTC
>TRBV2|TRBD1|TRBJ1-2|-
CASSWTGDGYTF
TGTGCCAGCAGCTGGACAGGGGATGGCTACACCTTC
>TRBV30|-|TRBJ2-3|-
CAWSVQVGPTQYF
TGTGCCTGGAGTGTACAGGTTGGTCCTACGCAGTATTTT
>TRBV30|-|TRBJ1-1|-
CAWSATGGAFF
TGTGCCTGGAGCGCCACCGGGGGGGCTTTCTTT
>TRBV5-1|-|TRBJ1-1|-
CASSLEDGFTEAFF
TGCGCCAGCAGCTTGGAGGACGGCTTCACTGAAGCTTTCTTT